What follows is one TCR beta chain and its context. Its specificity is not known. The sample comes from a study of EBV T-cell therapy then PD-1 blockade in nasopharyngeal carcinoma. From germline, CDR1 is MNHEY and CDR2 SVGAGI. The CDR3 extends over 15 amino acids. V was shortened by 2 bases and J by 4 bases, with 12 bases between the two germline ends. Profiling relied on immunoSEQ multiplex PCR, and the TCRdb table lists in-frame clones only, not all of them. The table records 19,000 or so clones, over 70% of them present only once. The treatment: AdE1-LMPpoly-expanded autologous EBV-specific T-cell therapy followed by anti-PD-1 nivolumab.

The sequence was obtained from a middle-aged man with nasopharyngeal carcinoma. V usage is TRBV6-5 and J usage is TRBJ2-1; D is unresolved. Sequencing used CD8+ T cells from blood, obtained at day 0 from a patient whose treatment included autologous EBV-specific T cells and nivolumab. This CDR3 is CASSYATPFYNEQFF. The DNA for the CDR3 is TGTGCCAGCAGTTACGCGACCCCTTTTTACAATGAGCAGTTCTTC.